These 22 T cell receptor beta chains were sequenced from one sample in a study of graft-versus-host responses after intestinal transplantation. These receptors have no identified antigens. Clones were sequenced by immunoSEQ multiplex PCR, and TCRdb holds only the in-frame ones, with some missing. The sample has about 100,000 clones; approximately 84% are singletons. The source material was unstimulated CD4+ T cells sorted from spleen or lymph node cells, sampled before transplant. The origin of the receptors is a human donor who was the organ donor for an intestinal transplant.

The chain employs TRBV7-9 and TRBJ2-7, with D possibly being TRBD1 (5 bases). CDR3 length: 17 amino acids. Germline-derived CDR1 and CDR2 are SEHNR and FQNEAQ (reference sequence). Trimming removed 1 base at V and 2 bases at J, with 18 bases between. The DNA of the CDR3 is TGTGCCAGCAGCTTAGTATACTCGGACAAAGGGCCCTACGAGCAGTACTTC. This encodes CASSLVYSDKGPYEQYF.

The CDR3 here is CASSQTSFIFNEQFF. For the CDR3, the DNA is TGTGCCAGCAGCCAGACTAGCTTCATTTTCAATGAGCAGTTCTTC. The rearrangement joins TRBV25-1 to TRBJ2-1; 7 bases are a match to TRBD2. The CDR3 covers 15 residues. Trimming removed 6 bases from V and 6 bases from J; junction bases left unmatched: 11. Germline V lookup: CDR1 MGHDK, CDR2 SYGVNS.

The table lists this clone with a few counts. DNA for the CDR3: TGTGCCAGCAGTGGCGGGACAGTCAATTCACCCCTCCACTTT. This sequence encodes CASSGGTVNSPLHF. The chain couples TRBV6-5 to TRBJ1-6; TRBD1 aligns across 7 bases. The CDR3 spans 14 residues. Losses at the gene ends were 5 bases for V and 7 bases for J; bases not matched to a gene: 5. The germline CDR1 and CDR2 sequences are MNHEY and SVGAGI.

The chain is built from TRBV29-1 and TRBJ1-3, with D unresolved. Germline CDR1 is SQVTM and CDR2 is ANQGSEA. Trimming removed 2 bases at V and 1 base at J, with 6 bases between. This CDR3 comprises 13 residues. The CDR3 sequence: CSVESVSGNTIYF. Written as DNA, the CDR3 is TGCAGCGTTGAATCGGTTTCTGGAAACACCATATATTTT.

V usage is TRBV18 and J usage is TRBJ1-1; D is ambiguous. The V gene lost 4 bases and the J gene lost 5 bases, with 17 bases spanning the gap. The CDR3 runs to 15 residues. Germline CDR1 and CDR2: KGHSH and LQKENI. The CDR3 region is CASSLAPKLETEAFF. CDR3 nucleotides: TGTGCCAGCTCACTAGCCCCGAAGCTGGAGACTGAAGCTTTCTTT.

Only one count was recorded for this clone. The CDR3 here is CASSRGAYGYTF. CDR3 nucleotides: TGTGCCAGCTCACGGGGGGCATACGGCTACACCTTC. The chain combines TRBV6-5 with TRBJ1-2; weak D call: TRBD1 (6 bases). V was clipped by 8 bases and J by 8 bases, with 15 bases between them. The CDR3 consists of 12 residues. From germline, CDR1 is MNHEY and CDR2 SVGAGI.

The gene calls are TRBV6-5 and TRBJ2-5; unclear D gene. The CDR3 covers 12 residues. V was pared by 0 bases and J by 4 bases, with 3 bases between. Germline V lookup: CDR1 MNHEY, CDR2 SVGAGI. The CDR3 sequence: CASSYSRETQYF. CDR3 in DNA: TGTGCCAGCAGTTACTCGAGAGAGACCCAGTACTTC.

The CDR3 protein is CASSPAFDRGLSGYTF. For the CDR3, the DNA is TGTGCCAGTAGTCCAGCCTTTGACAGGGGGCTGAGCGGCTACACCTTC. The rearrangement uses TRBV19 and TRBJ1-2, with TRBD1 matching 10 bases. The CDR3 has 16 amino acids. Germline V gene data show CDR1 as LNHDA and CDR2 as SQIVND (reference sequence). V dropped 5 bases and J dropped 8; count of bases not matched to a gene: 14.

This chain joins TRBV28 and TRBJ1-5; 8 nucleotides match TRBD1. This CDR3 has 16 amino acids. The V and J ends lost 6 bases and 2 bases, in that order; junction bases with no gene match: 9. The V gene's germline CDR1 is MDHEN and CDR2 SYDVKM. As DNA, the CDR3 is TGTGCCAGCAGCGACCAGACAGGGGAGGGCAATCAGCCCCAGCATTTT. It yields the protein CASSDQTGEGNQPQHF.

The rearrangement uses TRBV6-1 and TRBJ1-5, with D possibly being TRBD1 (5 bases). V was cut by 2 bases and J by 5 bases, with 10 bases left in between. The length of the CDR3 is 14 residues. Germline lookup yields CDR1 MNHNS and CDR2 SASEGT. CDR3: CASSESGLHQPQHF. In DNA, the CDR3 is TGTGCCAGCAGTGAATCAGGGCTCCATCAGCCCCAGCATTTT.

Only a few counts were recorded for this clone. V is TRBV6-5 and J is TRBJ2-1, with 12 bases fitting TRBD2. This CDR3 has 14 residues. After removal of 5 bases from V and 7 bases from J, the junction contained 3 bases not matched to a gene. Germline V lookup: CDR1 MNHEY, CDR2 SVGAGI. CDR3 loop: CASSGLAGWNEQFF. Here the CDR3 DNA reads TGTGCCAGCAGTGGACTAGCGGGGTGGAATGAGCAGTTCTTC.

The chain joins TRBV7-9 to TRBJ2-7, with D perhaps matching TRBD1 (5 bases). The V end lost 0 bases, the J end lost 7 bases, and 10 bases lay between the germline ends. The germline V gene encodes CDR1 SEHNR and CDR2 FQNEAQ (reference sequence). The CDR3 runs to 13 residues. CDR3 protein: CASSLAGPGEQYF. DNA for the CDR3: TGTGCCAGCAGCTTAGCGGGGCCTGGAGAGCAGTACTTC.

This clone came up once. The V and J genes are TRBV28 and TRBJ2-5, with 7 bases identical to TRBD2. The J segment lost 4 bases and the V segment lost 5 bases, leaving 13 bases of the junction unmatched. The germline V gene has CDR1 MDHEN and CDR2 SYDVKM. The CDR3 sequence is 16 residues long. CDR3 bases: TGTGCCAGCAGTAGATCGGGACTAAAGCAGAGAGAGACCCAGTACTTC. Translating it yields CASSRSGLKQRETQYF.

This clone was found once. The chain links TRBV10-2 to TRBJ2-3, with 12 positions matching TRBD1. The germline gives CDR1 WSHSY, CDR2 SAAADI. This CDR3 region has 20 residues. V lost 2 bases, J lost 0 bases, and 12 bases stayed unmatched. Here the CDR3 reads CASSEPEGDRGLVSTDTQYF. CDR3 nucleotides: TGCGCCAGCAGTGAGCCCGAAGGGGACAGGGGGCTGGTCAGCACAGATACGCAGTATTTT.

The rearrangement uses TRBV6-1 and TRBJ1-3; D not resolved. Trimming took off 2 bases at V and 1 base at J, with 9 bases between the two ends. Germline assignment: CDR1 MNHNS and CDR2 SASEGT. The CDR3 sequence is 15 residues long. The CDR3 sequence: CASSERAGSGNTIYF. In DNA, the CDR3 is TGTGCCAGCAGTGAACGGGCAGGATCTGGAAACACCATATATTTT.

The chain combines TRBV18 with TRBJ1-1; D unclear. The ends were cut back, 2 bases at V and 1 base at J, with 8 bases in the middle. CDR1 and CDR2 from the germline V gene are KGHSH and LQKENI. This CDR3 is built from 14 residues. CDR3 sequence: CASSPGHKNTEAFF. As DNA, the CDR3 is TGTGCCAGCTCACCAGGGCACAAGAACACTGAAGCTTTCTTT.

The chain has TRBV12-2 and TRBJ1-5. TRBV12-2 is a documented pseudogene. The CDR3 is 14 amino acids. CDR3 sequence: CASRLARYDQPQHF. The CDR3 region has the DNA TGTGCAAGTCGCTTAGCGAGGTACGATCAGCCCCAGCATTTT.

The V and J genes are TRBV5-4 and TRBJ1-4; TRBD1 matches 7 bases. This CDR3 has 16 residues. Germline-derived CDR1 and CDR2 are SGHNT and YYREEE (reference sequence). The trim removed 0 bases at V and 0 bases at J, leaving 2 bases unmatched. The CDR3 nucleotides are TGTGCCAGCAGCTTGGGACAGGGAGCAACTAATGAAAAACTGTTTTTT. Protein sequence: CASSLGQGATNEKLFF. Full variable domain (remainder filled in from reference TRBV5-4 and TRBJ1-4): ETGVTQSPTHLIKTRGQQVTLRCSSQSGHNTVSWYQQALGQGPQFIFQYYREEENGRGNFPPRFSGLQFPNYSSELNVNALELDDSALYLCASSLGQGATNEKLFFGSGTQLSVL.

The chain couples TRBV5-6 to TRBJ1-1, with D tentatively TRBD1 (6 bases). The CDR3 has 14 residues. The V end was cut by 2 bases, the J end by 9 bases, with 17 bases between. The germline CDR1 and CDR2 sequences are SGHDT and YYEEEE. Here the CDR3 DNA reads TGTGCCAGCAGCTTACAGGGAATCGTAGTTAAAGCTTTCTTT. Protein sequence: CASSLQGIVVKAFF.

The table lists this clone with a count of one. The V and J genes are TRBV7-9 and TRBJ1-4; 11 bases are a match to TRBD1. This CDR3 has 17 amino acids. Per germline, CDR1 SEHNR and CDR2 FQNEAQ (reference sequence). Unmatched junction bases numbered 11, after V lost 4 bases and J lost 7 bases. The CDR3 reads CASSSSPGTGGIEKLFF. In nucleotides, the CDR3 is TGTGCCAGCAGCTCCAGTCCCGGGACAGGGGGAATTGAAAAACTGTTTTTT.

V gene TRBV5-8 combines with J gene TRBJ1-1; the D is unclear. Deletions cut 4 bases from V and 0 bases from J, with 10 bases between. The germline gives CDR1 SGHTS, CDR2 YDEGEE. The CDR3 runs to 14 residues. CDR3 nucleotide sequence: TGTGCCAGCAGCCCGCGGACGGTGAACACTGAAGCTTTCTTT. It yields the protein CASSPRTVNTEAFF.

J is TRBJ2-2 and V is TRBV10-2; 10 bases are shared with TRBD2. The V gene end was trimmed by 6 bases and the J gene end by 1 base; junction bases not matched to a gene: 5. There are 16 residues in the CDR3. Germline V CDR1 and CDR2: WSHSY, SAAADI. The CDR3 loop reads CASSFLAGENTGELFF. CDR3 sequence (DNA): TGCGCCAGCAGCTTTCTAGCGGGGGAGAACACCGGGGAGCTGTTTTTT.